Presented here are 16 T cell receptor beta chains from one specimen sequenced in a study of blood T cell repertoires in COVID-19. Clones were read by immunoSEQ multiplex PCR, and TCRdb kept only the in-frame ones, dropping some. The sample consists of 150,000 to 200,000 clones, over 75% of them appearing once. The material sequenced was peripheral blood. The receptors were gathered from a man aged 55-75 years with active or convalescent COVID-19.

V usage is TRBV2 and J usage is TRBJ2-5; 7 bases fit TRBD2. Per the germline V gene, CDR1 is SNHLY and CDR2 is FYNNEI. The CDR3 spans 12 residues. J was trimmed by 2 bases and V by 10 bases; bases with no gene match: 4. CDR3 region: CAKGGLQETQYF. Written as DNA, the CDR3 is TGTGCCAAGGGAGGGCTACAAGAGACCCAGTACTTC.

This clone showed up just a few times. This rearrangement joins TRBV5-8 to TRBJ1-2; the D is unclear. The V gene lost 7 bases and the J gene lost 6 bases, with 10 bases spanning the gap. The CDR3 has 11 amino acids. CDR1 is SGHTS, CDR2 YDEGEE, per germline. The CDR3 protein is CASRPRDGYTF. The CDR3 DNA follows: TGTGCCAGCCGGCCGAGGGATGGCTACACCTTC.

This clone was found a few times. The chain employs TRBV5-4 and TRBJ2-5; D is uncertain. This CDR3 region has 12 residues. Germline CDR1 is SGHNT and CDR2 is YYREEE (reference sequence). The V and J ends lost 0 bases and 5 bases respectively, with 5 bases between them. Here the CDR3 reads CASSLVSETQYF. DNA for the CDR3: TGTGCCAGCAGCTTGGTATCGGAGACCCAGTACTTC. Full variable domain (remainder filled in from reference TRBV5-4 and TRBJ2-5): ETGVTQSPTHLIKTRGQQVTLRCSSQSGHNTVSWYQQALGQGPQFIFQYYREEENGRGNFPPRFSGLQFPNYSSELNVNALELDDSALYLCASSLVSETQYFGPGTRLLVL.

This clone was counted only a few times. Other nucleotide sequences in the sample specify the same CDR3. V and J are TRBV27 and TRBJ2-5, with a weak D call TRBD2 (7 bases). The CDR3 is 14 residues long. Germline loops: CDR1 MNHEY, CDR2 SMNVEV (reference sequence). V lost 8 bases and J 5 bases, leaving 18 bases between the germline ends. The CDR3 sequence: CASGPGGRGETQYF. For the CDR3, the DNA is TGTGCCAGCGGTCCTGGGGGGCGGGGGGAGACCCAGTACTTC.

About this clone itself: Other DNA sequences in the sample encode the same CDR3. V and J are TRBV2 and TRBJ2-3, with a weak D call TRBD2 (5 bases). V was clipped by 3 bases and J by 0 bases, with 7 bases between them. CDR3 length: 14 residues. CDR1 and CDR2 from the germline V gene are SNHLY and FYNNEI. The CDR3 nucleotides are TGTGCCAGCAGTGATCGGGGTAGCACAGATACGCAGTATTTT. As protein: CASSDRGSTDTQYF.

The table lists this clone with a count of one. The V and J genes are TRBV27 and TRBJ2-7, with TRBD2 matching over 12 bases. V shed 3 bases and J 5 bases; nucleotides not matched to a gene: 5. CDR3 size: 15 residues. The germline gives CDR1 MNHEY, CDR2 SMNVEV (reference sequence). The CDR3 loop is CASSFASGGAHEQYF. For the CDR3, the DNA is TGTGCCAGCAGTTTTGCTAGCGGGGGGGCCCACGAGCAGTACTTC.

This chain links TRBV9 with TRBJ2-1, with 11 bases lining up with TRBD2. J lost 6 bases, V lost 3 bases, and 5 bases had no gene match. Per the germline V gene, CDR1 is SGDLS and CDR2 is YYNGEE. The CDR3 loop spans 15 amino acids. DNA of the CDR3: TGTGCCAGCAGCGCACTAGCGGGAGTGGGCAATGAGCAGTTCTTC. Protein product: CASSALAGVGNEQFF.

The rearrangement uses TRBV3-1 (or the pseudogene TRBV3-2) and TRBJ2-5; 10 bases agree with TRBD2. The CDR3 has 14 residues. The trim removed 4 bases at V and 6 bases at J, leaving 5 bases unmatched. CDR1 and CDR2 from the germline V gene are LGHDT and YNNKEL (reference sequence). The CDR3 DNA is TGTGCCAGCAGCCGAGCGGGGGGGCCGCAGACCCAGTACTTC. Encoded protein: CASSRAGGPQTQYF.

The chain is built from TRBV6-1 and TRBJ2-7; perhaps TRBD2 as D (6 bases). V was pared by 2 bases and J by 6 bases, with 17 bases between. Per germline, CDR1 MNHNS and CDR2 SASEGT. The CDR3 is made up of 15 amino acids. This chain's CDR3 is CASSETEGSPGEQYF. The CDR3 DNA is TGTGCCAGCAGTGAAACGGAGGGATCTCCTGGCGAGCAGTACTTC.

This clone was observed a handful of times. The CDR3 loop reads CASSPYYTEAFF. CDR3 coding DNA: TGTGCCAGCAGTCCTTACTACACTGAAGCTTTCTTT. The genes are TRBV12-3 or TRBV12-4 and TRBJ1-1; D is undetermined. Deletions cut 5 bases from V and 3 bases from J, with 7 bases between. The CDR3 is 12 amino acids.

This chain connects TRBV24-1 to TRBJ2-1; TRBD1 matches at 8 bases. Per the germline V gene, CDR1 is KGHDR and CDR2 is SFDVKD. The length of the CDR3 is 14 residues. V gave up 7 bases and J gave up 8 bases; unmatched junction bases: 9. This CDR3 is CATSARTGTDEQFF. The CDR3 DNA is TGTGCCACCAGCGCTAGGACAGGGACGGATGAGCAGTTCTTC.

CDR3 sequence (DNA): TGTGCCAGCAGTTCAGGACAGGGACGTATCAGCTATGGCTACACCTTC. Translation: CASSSGQGRISYGYTF. J is TRBJ1-2 and V is TRBV28, with 8 bases identical to TRBD1. CDR3 length: 16 amino acids. The germline gives CDR1 MDHEN, CDR2 SYDVKM. V was clipped by 4 bases and J by 4 bases; unmatched bases: 11.

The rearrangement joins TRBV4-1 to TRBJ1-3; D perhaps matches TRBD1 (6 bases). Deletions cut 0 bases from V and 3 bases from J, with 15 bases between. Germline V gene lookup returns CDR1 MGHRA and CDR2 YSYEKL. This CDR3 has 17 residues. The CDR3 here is CASSQDRGRGGGNTIYF. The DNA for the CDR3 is TGCGCCAGCAGCCAAGATCGCGGCAGGGGTGGTGGAAACACCATATATTTT.

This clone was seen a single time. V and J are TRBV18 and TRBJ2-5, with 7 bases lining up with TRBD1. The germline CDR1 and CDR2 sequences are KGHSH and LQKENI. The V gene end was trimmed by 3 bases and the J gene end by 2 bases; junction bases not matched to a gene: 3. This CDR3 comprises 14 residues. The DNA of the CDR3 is TGTGCCAGCTCACCTTGGACAGGACAAGAGACCCAGTACTTC. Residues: CASSPWTGQETQYF.

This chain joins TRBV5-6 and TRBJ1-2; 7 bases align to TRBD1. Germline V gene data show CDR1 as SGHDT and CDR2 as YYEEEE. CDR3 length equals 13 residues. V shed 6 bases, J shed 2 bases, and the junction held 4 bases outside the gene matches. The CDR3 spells CASTVDRNYGYTF. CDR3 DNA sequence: TGTGCCAGCACCGTGGACAGGAACTATGGCTACACCTTC.

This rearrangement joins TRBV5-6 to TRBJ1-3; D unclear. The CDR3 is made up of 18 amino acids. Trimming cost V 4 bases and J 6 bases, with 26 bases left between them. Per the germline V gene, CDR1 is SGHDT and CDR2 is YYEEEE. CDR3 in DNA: TGTGCCAGCAGCCCCTCCGTCGGGCAGGCGGGGAGCCCAAACACCATATATTTT. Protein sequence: CASSPSVGQAGSPNTIYF.